This record covers a single TCR beta chain. Antigen unknown. The junction had 6 bases not matched to a gene; V was cut back by 5 bases and J by 2 bases. Germline V gene data show CDR1 as MDHEN and CDR2 as SYDVKM. This CDR3 is built from 14 residues. The data derive from a study of PD-L1 blockade in urothelial cancer. For the study at large: Most patients, about 85% of the roughly 30, were males with bladder-origin cancer.

Method: immunoSEQ multiplex PCR; TCRdb's copy keeps in-frame clones and lacks some. In the table there are around 100,000 clones, around 87% of which are singletons. The time point here: pretreatment peripheral blood. Pretreatment sampling and on-treatment sampling together yielded between 1 and 8 samples for each patient. Study-wide results and caveats: Enhanced expansion of tumor-associated blood clones at 3 weeks characterized durable-benefit patients.

The chain joins TRBV28 to TRBJ2-7; 7 bases are shared with TRBD1. The sequence derives from a man aged 60-69 years with urothelial cancer. This material consisted of PBMCs, taken around atezolizumab (anti-PD-L1) treatment. The CDR3 protein is CASSQDRVPYEQYF. CDR3 coding DNA: TGTGCCAGCAGTCAAGACAGGGTACCCTACGAGCAGTACTTC.